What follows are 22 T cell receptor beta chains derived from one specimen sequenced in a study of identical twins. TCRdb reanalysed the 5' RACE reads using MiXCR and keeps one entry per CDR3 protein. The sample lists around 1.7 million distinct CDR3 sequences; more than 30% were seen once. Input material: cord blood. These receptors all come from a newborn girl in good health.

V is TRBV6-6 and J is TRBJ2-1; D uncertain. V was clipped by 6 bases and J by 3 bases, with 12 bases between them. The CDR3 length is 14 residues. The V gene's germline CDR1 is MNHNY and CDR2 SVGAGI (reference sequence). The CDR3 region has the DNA TGTGCCAGCAGCCCCGTATCCTTCTACAATGAGCAGTTCTTC. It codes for CASSPVSFYNEQFF.

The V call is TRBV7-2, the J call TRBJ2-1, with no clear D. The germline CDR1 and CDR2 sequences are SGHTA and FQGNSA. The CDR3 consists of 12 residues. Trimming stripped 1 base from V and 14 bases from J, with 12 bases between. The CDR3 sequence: CASSLGGRREFF. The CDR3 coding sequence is TGTGCCAGCAGCTTAGGCGGCCGTAGGGAGTTCTTC.

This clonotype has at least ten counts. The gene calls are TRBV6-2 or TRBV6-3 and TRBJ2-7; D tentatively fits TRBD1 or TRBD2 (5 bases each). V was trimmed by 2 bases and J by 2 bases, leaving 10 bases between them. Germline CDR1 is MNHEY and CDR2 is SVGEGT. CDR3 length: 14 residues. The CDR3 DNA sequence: TGTGCCAGCAGTTACCGAGGGACGGCCTACGAGCAGTACTTC. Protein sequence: CASSYRGTAYEQYF.

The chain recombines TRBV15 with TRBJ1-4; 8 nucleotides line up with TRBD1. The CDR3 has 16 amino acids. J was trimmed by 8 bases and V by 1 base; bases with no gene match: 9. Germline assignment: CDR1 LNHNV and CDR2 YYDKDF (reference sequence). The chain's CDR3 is CATSRAYTGDREKLFF. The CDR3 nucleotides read TGTGCCACCAGCAGAGCTTACACAGGGGACAGGGAAAAACTGTTTTTT.

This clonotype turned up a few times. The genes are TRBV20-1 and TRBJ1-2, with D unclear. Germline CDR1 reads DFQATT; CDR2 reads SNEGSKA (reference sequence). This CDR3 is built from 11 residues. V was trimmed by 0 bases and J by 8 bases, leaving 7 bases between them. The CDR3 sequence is CSARDNPGYTF. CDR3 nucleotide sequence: TGCAGTGCTAGAGATAACCCCGGCTACACCTTC.

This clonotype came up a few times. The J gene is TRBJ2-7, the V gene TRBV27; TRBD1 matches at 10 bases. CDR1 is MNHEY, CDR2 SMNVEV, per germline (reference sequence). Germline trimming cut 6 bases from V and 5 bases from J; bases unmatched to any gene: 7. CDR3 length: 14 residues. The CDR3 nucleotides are TGTGCCAGCAGGCGGGGACAGGGGATGAACGAGCAGTACTTC. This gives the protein CASRRGQGMNEQYF.

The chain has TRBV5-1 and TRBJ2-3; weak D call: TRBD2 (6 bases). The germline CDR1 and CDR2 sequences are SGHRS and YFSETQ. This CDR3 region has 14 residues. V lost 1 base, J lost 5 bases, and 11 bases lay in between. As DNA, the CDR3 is TGCGCCAGCAGCTTGTGGGGGGAAGGAGATACGCAGTATTTT. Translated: CASSLWGEGDTQYF.

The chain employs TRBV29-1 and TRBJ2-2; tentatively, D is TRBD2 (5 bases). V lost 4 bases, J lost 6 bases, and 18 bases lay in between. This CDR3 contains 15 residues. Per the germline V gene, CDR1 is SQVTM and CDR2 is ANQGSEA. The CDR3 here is CSVVSAAPSPGELFF. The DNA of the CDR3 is TGCAGCGTTGTTTCTGCGGCCCCTAGCCCCGGGGAGCTGTTTTTT.

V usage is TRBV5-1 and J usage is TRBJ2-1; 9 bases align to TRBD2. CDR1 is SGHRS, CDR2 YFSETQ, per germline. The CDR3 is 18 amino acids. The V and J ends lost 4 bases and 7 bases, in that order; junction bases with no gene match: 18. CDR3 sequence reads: CASSEGSSGDSPLNEQFF. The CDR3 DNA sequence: TGCGCCAGCAGCGAAGGTTCTAGCGGGGATTCGCCTTTGAATGAGCAGTTCTTC.

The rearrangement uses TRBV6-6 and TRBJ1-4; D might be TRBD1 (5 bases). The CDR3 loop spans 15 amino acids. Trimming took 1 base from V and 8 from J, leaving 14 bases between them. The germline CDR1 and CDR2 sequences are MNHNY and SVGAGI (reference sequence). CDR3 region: CASSYWGPPGEKLFF. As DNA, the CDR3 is TGTGCCAGCAGTTACTGGGGACCTCCTGGCGAAAAACTGTTTTTT.

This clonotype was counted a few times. The CDR3 here is CSANSGRGETQYF. The CDR3 DNA reads as TGCAGTGCTAATAGCGGGAGGGGAGAGACCCAGTACTTC. The chain uses TRBV20-1 and TRBJ2-5; 11 positions agree with TRBD2. The CDR3 consists of 13 residues. V lost 4 bases and J lost 4; bases outside the gene matches: 2. Per germline, CDR1 DFQATT and CDR2 SNEGSKA (reference sequence).

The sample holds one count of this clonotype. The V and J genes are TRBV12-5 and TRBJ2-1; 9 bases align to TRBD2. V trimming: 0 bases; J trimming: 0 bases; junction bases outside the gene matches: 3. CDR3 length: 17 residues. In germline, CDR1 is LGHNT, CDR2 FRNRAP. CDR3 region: CASGLVPGLASYNEQFF. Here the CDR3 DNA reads TGTGCTAGTGGTTTGGTGCCGGGACTAGCCTCCTACAATGAGCAGTTCTTC.

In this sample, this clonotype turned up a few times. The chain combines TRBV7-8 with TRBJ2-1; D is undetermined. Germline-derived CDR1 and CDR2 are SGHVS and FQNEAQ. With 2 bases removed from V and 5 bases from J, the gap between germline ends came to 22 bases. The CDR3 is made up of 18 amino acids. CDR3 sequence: CASSLTYGANRLNNEQFF. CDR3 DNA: TGTGCCAGCAGCTTAACTTACGGTGCTAACCGACTTAACAATGAGCAGTTCTTC.

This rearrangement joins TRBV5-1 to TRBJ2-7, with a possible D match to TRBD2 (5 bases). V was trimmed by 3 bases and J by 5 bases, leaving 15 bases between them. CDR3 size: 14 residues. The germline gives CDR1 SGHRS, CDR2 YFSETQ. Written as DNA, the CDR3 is TGCGCCAGCAGCTCGGGGAAGGAATGGGACGAGCAGTACTTC. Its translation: CASSSGKEWDEQYF.

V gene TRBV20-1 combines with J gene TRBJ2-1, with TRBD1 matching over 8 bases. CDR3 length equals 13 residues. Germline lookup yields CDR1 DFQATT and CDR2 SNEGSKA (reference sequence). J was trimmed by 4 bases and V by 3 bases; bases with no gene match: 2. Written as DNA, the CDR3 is TGCAGTGCTAGGAGACAGGGGTACAATGAGCAGTTCTTC. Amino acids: CSARRQGYNEQFF.

CDR3 nucleotides: TGTGCCAGCAGCTCGTCCGTCGCGGGCTCCTACAATGAGCAGTACTTC. This gives the protein CASSSSVAGSYNEQYF. The V call is TRBV7-2, the J call TRBJ2-1; perhaps TRBD2 as D (5 bases). The DNA end is a closer match to TRBJ2-7, so the J assignment may be wrong. The CDR3 covers 16 residues. CDR1 SGHTA and CDR2 FQGNSA come from the germline V gene.

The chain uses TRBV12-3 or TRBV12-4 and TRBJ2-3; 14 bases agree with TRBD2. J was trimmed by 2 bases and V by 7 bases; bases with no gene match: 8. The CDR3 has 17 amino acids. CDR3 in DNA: TGTGCCAGCATCCCGGGACTAGCGGGGGTGCACACAGATACGCAGTATTTT. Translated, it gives CASIPGLAGVHTDTQYF.

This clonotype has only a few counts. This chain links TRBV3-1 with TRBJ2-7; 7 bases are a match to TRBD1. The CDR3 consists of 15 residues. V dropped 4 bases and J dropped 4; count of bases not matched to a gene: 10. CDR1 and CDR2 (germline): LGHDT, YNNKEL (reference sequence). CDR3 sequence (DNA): TGTGCCAGCAGCCGCAGCAGGACAGGCGGTTACGAGCAGTACTTC. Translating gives CASSRSRTGGYEQYF.

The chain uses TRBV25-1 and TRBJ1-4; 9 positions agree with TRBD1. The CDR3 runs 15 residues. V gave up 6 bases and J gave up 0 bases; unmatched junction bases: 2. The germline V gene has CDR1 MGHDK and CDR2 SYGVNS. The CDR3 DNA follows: TGTGCCAGCAGAGGACAGGGGCCAACTAATGAAAAACTGTTTTTT. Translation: CASRGQGPTNEKLFF.

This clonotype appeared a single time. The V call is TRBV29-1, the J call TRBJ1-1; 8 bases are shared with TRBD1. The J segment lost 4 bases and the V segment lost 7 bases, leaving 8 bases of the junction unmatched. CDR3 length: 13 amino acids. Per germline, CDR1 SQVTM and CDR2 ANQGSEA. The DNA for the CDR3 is TGCAGCGCCGCAGGGGGCGCAGGCACTGAAGCTTTCTTT. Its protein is CSAAGGAGTEAFF. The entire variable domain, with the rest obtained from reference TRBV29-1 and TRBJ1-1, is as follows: SAVISQKPSRDICQRGTSLTIQCQVDSQVTMMFWYRQQPGQSLTLIATANQGSEATYESGFVIDKFPISRPNLTFSTLTVSNMSPEDSSIYLCSAAGGAGTEAFFGQGTRLTVV.

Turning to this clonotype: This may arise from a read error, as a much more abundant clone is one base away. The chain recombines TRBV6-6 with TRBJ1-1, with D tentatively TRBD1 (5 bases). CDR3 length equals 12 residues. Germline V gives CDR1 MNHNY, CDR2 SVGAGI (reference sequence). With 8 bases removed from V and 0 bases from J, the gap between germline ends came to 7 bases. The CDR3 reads CASCRVNTEAFF. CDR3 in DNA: TGTGCCAGCTGCAGGGTGAACACTGAAGCTTTCTTT.

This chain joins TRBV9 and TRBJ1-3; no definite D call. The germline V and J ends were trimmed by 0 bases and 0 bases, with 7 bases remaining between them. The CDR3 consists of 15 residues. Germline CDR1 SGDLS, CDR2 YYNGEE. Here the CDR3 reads CASSVGHRSGNTIYF. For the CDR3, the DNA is TGTGCCAGCAGCGTAGGGCATCGCTCTGGAAACACCATATATTTT.